The sequence of this TCR beta chain was determined in a study of cytomegalovirus exposure and HLA in healthy donors (dated by TCRdb to about 2017). The study in broad terms: An earlier analysis of 587 of the donors reported 276 Gb of sequence data and around 100 million unique TCR beta sequences obtained from around 170 million T cells. An earlier analysis of approximately 640 of the donors applied high-throughput TCR beta sequencing to assess whether each TCR beta V gene segment acted as functional or pseudogenic. An early release covering around 630 HLA-typed donors comprised approximately 300 gigabases of sequencing data and 65 million to 100 million unique TCR sequences. A later analysis re-examined previously published TCR beta repertoires from roughly 650 donors and added high-resolution HLA genotyping to investigate patterns of TCR occurrence. The study was designed to test whether signatures of past pathogen exposure could be identified by cataloging public T cell receptors. The genetic ancestry cluster associated with self-reported Caucasian donors included approximately 85% of the roughly 400 genotyped donors. Rather than using new phenotypic data, the later analysis identified candidate immune exposures from TCR beta sequences and from how often those sequences occurred across donors. Every repertoire in the discovery cohort had been generated on one and the same sequencing platform. The study profiled the T cell repertoires of under 850 subjects by immunosequencing and related them to cytomegalovirus serostatus. HLA typing covered class I and class II loci at four-digit resolution. Because of strong linkage in the cohort, roughly five DR-DQ haplotypes were treated as single units for association and clustering. Donor age, sex, ethnicity and CMV serostatus were compiled alongside the repertoire data. In addition to the first cohort of 666 subjects, a separate validation cohort of around 110 different subjects was used. High-throughput TCR immunosequencing, statistical association of individual TCRs with disease status, and machine learning were combined to predict cytomegalovirus infection status. The number of typed donors differed by locus: about 620-640 for A, B, C, DRB1 and DQB1; 500 to 550 for DQA1; 606 for DPA1; and roughly 450 for DPB1. Genome-wide SNP genotypes for about 65% of the roughly 670 donors were used in a later genetic analysis, which treated that subset as a discovery cohort. On average, about 240,000 unique TCR beta nucleotide sequences were sequenced per donor among roughly 430 genotyped donors of the cohort, with 15% to 20% of those sequences being non-productive. Here is what the overall study found, with its caveats: Assigning TCR associations to individual alleles was difficult when HLA alleles, especially DR and DQ, strongly co-occurred. The classifier was reported to diagnose cytomegalovirus status with high specificity and sensitivity in both the original cohort and the validation cohort. A further reported finding was that TCR beta sequences accurately predicted the HLA-A and HLA-B alleles for most subjects in the first cohort. Three of the identified cytomegalovirus-associated TCR beta chains were confirmed in vitro to be specific for cytomegalovirus antigens. The presence/absence analyses assumed that sequencing depth was roughly uniform across donors, and that assumption may not be true. According to a later analysis, parvovirus B19, influenza, CMV and Epstein-Barr virus appeared linked to several top co-occurrence clusters. According to a later analysis, most CMV-associated TCR beta chains appeared to be HLA-restricted, and the HLA associations seemed to be driven largely by CMV exposure. In a later analysis, the rate of TCR association differed among HLA loci, with DRB1 alleles having the most associated TCRs and HLA-C alleles having the fewest. A total of some 180 TCR beta chains were listed by the study as associated with cytomegalovirus. In an earlier analysis of about 540 of the donors, most TCR beta V segments were observed in productive rearrangements about 87% or about 30% of the time, broadly matching IMGT annotations. Linkage disequilibrium might explain the correlated functional status among segregating V segments, but an unknown experimental factor could not be ruled out. Some 16 rarely observed V segments, including chromosome 9 orphons, were excluded from the earlier analysis of several hundred of the donors because counts were too low. In a later genetic analysis, a missense DCLRE1C variant was associated with V-gene and J-gene trimming of TCR beta chains, and the association was replicated in an independent cohort. Some IMGT-functional V segments, including TRBV6-2 and TRBV6-3, could not be distinguished by the 87-base-pair reads and were therefore excluded. The cohort was sequenced for TCR beta chains only, and without alpha or paired-chain data the features that could be detected were limited. It was suggested by the authors that the approach could potentially be generalized to other disease states and immunological phenotypes. In a later genetic analysis, fewer N-insertions in productive TCRs were reported among donors in an Asian-associated ancestry cluster than the roughly 670-donor mean. Because some donors lacked HLA typing at each locus, the association tests relied only on the typed subset. Most TCR sequences were seen in very few donors, while some public TCRs were found in many individuals. CMV serostatus was the only immune exposure information available for the cohort. At a false discovery rate of 0.05, a later analysis linked 15,000 to 20,000 TCR beta sequences to specific HLA alleles. The sequencing pipeline was judged likely to have produced a cluster of highly shared sequence variants as a technical artifact. Compared with equally common non-associated chains, HLA-associated TCR beta chains in a later analysis were more clonally expanded and had lower generation probabilities.

To note about this clone: Its antigen is currently not known. Within one base of it there is no much larger clone, and no base qualities were kept.

CDR1 WNHNN and CDR2 SYGVQD were looked up in the germline V gene (reference sequence). V is clipped by 4 bases and J by 4 bases, and the sequence between their germline boundaries is 13 bases long. From cysteine to phenylalanine, the CDR3 is 14 amino acids long. Left in the record is the CDR3 DNA by itself, 42 bases read in frame from the first base. The cohort comprised 710 or so healthy bone marrow donors. At the time of sampling, every cohort member was nominally healthy, though immune exposures that went unrecorded were likely present. The donor was CMV seronegative and belonged to the group of 352 seronegative cohort members. A peripheral blood sample was provided by each donor, and peripheral blood mononuclear cells were used for TCR beta sequencing. The Qiagen DNeasy Blood Extraction Kit was used to extract genomic DNA from the blood cell samples. Libraries were built with the immunoSEQ multiplex PCR assay. The multiplex PCR relied on a mix of 60 forward primers for TCR Vbeta segments and 13 reverse primers for TCR Jbeta segments. A multiplex PCR assay on genomic DNA amplified the CDR3 region of rearranged TCR beta genes. The amplified TCR beta libraries were sequenced on the Illumina HiSeq System as 87-base-pair reads. The source study handled its data this way. In a later analysis, some 80 million unique TCR beta chains were counted across the roughly 670 repertoires, and roughly 10 million of these chains were shared by at least two donors. A nearest-neighbor algorithm error-corrected the raw reads and collapsed the reads into unique sequences, merging closely related sequences to remove PCR and sequencing errors. CDR3 sequences were aligned to IMGT reference sequences to assign V, D and J gene segments. For a sequence to be retained, a match of at least six nucleotides was required to both a V gene segment and a J gene segment. A rearrangement counted as productive if the CDR3 had no stop codons and remained in frame with V and J, and every other rearrangement counted as non-productive. CDR3 was defined by IMGT convention, running from the second conserved V-encoded cysteine to the conserved J-encoded phenylalanine. Sequences without an unambiguous match to a single V gene segment were excluded from the earlier analysis of about 600 of the donors. An earlier analysis of just under 600 of the donors called V segments functional above 56.7% productive rearrangements and segregating when the between-donor standard deviation exceeded 5%. A statistical classification framework was built to diagnose cytomegalovirus status from the catalog of TCR beta chain sequences. V and J gene assignment, in a later analysis, came from comparing TCR nucleotide sequences with IMGT/GENE-DB human TR gene sequences. In a later analysis, CDR3 sequences and most-parsimonious VDJ recombination scenarios were assigned using the TCRdist pipeline. In a later analysis, every TCR beta chain was defined by the combination of its CDR3 amino acid sequence and its V-gene family, and reads without a unique V-gene family were dropped. As a way to deal with suspected cross-contamination and a sequencing artifact, a later analysis dropped under 600 nucleotide sequences that were highly shared and had low generation probability. In a later analysis, a clonal expansion index for each public chain was calculated from normalized within-repertoire ranks of inferred template counts. A later analysis computed generation probabilities with a VDJ recombination model fitted to out-of-frame rearrangements, and checked the results against IGoR. Hypergeometric tests were used in a later analysis to score TCR-TCR, TCR-HLA and TCR-CMV co-occurrence, with a repertoire-size bias correction applied to the TCR pairs. In a later analysis, false discovery rates were estimated by permuting HLA or CMV assignments 20 times. A later analysis grouped co-occurring TCRs with DBSCAN, adding TCRdist sequence similarity when clustering within HLA-allele-positive subsets. Co-occurrence clustering excluded repertoires with fewer than 30,000 or more than 120,000 public chains, plus five with anomalous nucleotide sharing. TCRdb limited this immuneACCESS table to in-frame rearrangements with V and J called. A share of clones is missing; checked studies link under half to unresolved V genes, and the rest is unexplained. Clonal size and the V and J genes are those of that table, whereas D and trimming came from the DNA. The sample yields about 100,000 clones; approximately 76% were counted once. The ten largest clonotypes hold over 3.5% of the sample.

The sequence joins TRBV10-1 to TRBJ1-1; a tentative D match to TRBD1 spans 6 bases. Sequencing input: PBMCs. The source is a middle-aged man in good health and CMV-seronegative. In nucleotide form, the sequence is TGCGCCAGCAGTGGGTCGGGGGCTAGCACTGAAGCTTTCTTT. It specifies CASSGSGASTEAFF.